This entry lists 15 T cell receptor beta chains sequenced from one sample in a study of early T cells in non-severe SARS-CoV-2 infection. TCRdb reprocessed the 5' RACE reads via MiXCR and lists one record per CDR3 protein. The sample lists 50,000 to 60,000 distinct CDR3 sequences, approximately 12% occurring once. Sequences were obtained from whole blood. These receptors were obtained from an adult who was a healthcare worker with PCR-confirmed SARS-CoV-2 infection or an uninfected control (not recorded which).

This sequence joins TRBV14 and TRBJ1-1; D may be TRBD1 (5 bases). CDR1 SGHDN and CDR2 FVKESK come from the germline V gene. Between the trimmed V and J ends, which lost 4 bases and 4 bases, there was a span of 16 bases. The CDR3 has 15 residues. CDR3 nucleotide sequence: TGTGCCAGCAGCCGCGAATCCGGGGCAGGCACTGAAGCTTTCTTT. This gives the protein CASSRESGAGTEAFF.

CDR3 bases: TGTGCCAGCGGGGCGACAGGGGATGTCACAGATACGCAGTATTTT. This translates into CASGATGDVTDTQYF. The chain couples TRBV2 to TRBJ2-3; the match to TRBD1 covers 8 bases. V lost 8 bases and J lost 2; bases outside the gene matches: 9. Germline V gene lookup returns CDR1 SNHLY and CDR2 FYNNEI. The CDR3 covers 15 residues.

V and J are TRBV9 and TRBJ2-5; possible D gene TRBD1, 6 bases. V lost 3 bases and J 5 bases, leaving 23 bases between the germline ends. The CDR3 is 17 residues long. Germline V gene lookup returns CDR1 SGDLS and CDR2 YYNGEE. The DNA of the CDR3 is TGTGCCAGCAGCGCCCAAGGACTGACAGGCTACGGGGAGACCCAGTACTTC. Its translation: CASSAQGLTGYGETQYF.

This chain links TRBV11-2 with TRBJ2-2, with 8 positions matching TRBD2. Germline CDR1 is SGHAT and CDR2 is FQNNGV. CDR3 length: 17 residues. J lost 4 bases, V lost 4 bases, and 11 bases had no gene match. CDR3 nucleotides: TGTGCCAGCAGCTCCTTACCGGGGGGGCCTCGCACCGGGGAGCTGTTTTTT. Its protein product is CASSSLPGGPRTGELFF.

The table lists this clonotype with many counts. The chain couples TRBV4-3 to TRBJ2-1, with TRBD2 matching 11 bases. Germline trimming cut 0 bases from V and 0 bases from J; bases unmatched to any gene: 13. Germline V CDR1 and CDR2: LGHNA, YSLEER. The CDR3 loop spans 21 amino acids. The CDR3 reads CASSQELMGLAELSSYNEQFF. The CDR3 DNA reads TGCGCCAGCAGCCAAGAACTAATGGGACTAGCGGAATTGAGCTCCTACAATGAGCAGTTCTTC.

The chain links TRBV10-3 to TRBJ2-5, with 9 bases aligning to TRBD1. Trimming took 6 bases from V and 8 from J; bases not matched to a gene: 4. Germline lookup yields CDR1 ENHRY and CDR2 SYGVKD. This CDR3 spans 12 amino acids. CDR3 residues: CAIRGTGFTQYF. In nucleotides, the CDR3 is TGTGCCATCAGAGGGACAGGGTTCACCCAGTACTTC.

The J gene is TRBJ2-7, the V gene TRBV11-2, with D uncertain. Trimming took 1 base from V and 0 from J, leaving 7 bases between them. Looked up from germline, CDR1 is SGHAT and CDR2 is FQNNGV. The CDR3 runs 14 residues. The CDR3 nucleotides read TGTGCCAGCAGCTTAGTGGGCAACTCCTACGAGCAGTACTTC. Translated: CASSLVGNSYEQYF.

This clonotype was recorded many times. This rearrangement joins TRBV9 to TRBJ2-1; 7 nucleotides agree with TRBD2. V shed 4 bases and J 4 bases; nucleotides not matched to a gene: 8. The CDR3 consists of 15 residues. Germline loops: CDR1 SGDLS, CDR2 YYNGEE. This CDR3 reads CASSLWASGYNEQFF. In DNA, the CDR3 is TGTGCCAGCAGCCTGTGGGCTAGCGGTTACAATGAGCAGTTCTTC.

This clonotype was recorded at least ten times. The V call is TRBV14, the J call TRBJ2-1; the D gene could be TRBD1 or TRBD2 (6 bases each). In germline, CDR1 is SGHDN, CDR2 FVKESK. Trimming removed 2 bases at V and 1 base at J, with 12 bases between. The CDR3 is 16 amino acids. The DNA of the CDR3 is TGTGCCAGCAGCCAAAACGGGGGCCTTTCCTACAATGAGCAGTTCTTC. It is translated as CASSQNGGLSYNEQFF.

This clonotype was counted at least ten times. This chain's CDR3 is CASSLGTGGIGELFF. For the CDR3, the DNA is TGTGCCAGCAGCTTAGGAACAGGGGGGATCGGGGAGCTGTTTTTT. V is TRBV7-6 and J is TRBJ2-2; 8 bases agree with TRBD1. This CDR3 has 15 residues. Trimming at V came to 1 base and at J to 7 bases, leaving 5 bases not matched to a gene. Germline-derived CDR1 and CDR2 are SGHVS and FNYEAQ.

The chain couples TRBV10-3 to TRBJ2-3, with 12 bases matching TRBD1. Germline lookup yields CDR1 ENHRY and CDR2 SYGVKD. V was clipped by 9 bases and J by 5 bases; unmatched bases: 6. The length of the CDR3 is 14 residues. CDR3 in DNA: TGTGCCATGAGGGACAGGGGGCCGTTAGATACGCAGTATTTT. Its translation is CAMRDRGPLDTQYF.

The J gene is TRBJ2-1, the V gene TRBV7-6; 7 bases line up with TRBD2. The length of the CDR3 is 14 residues. Per germline, CDR1 SGHVS and CDR2 FNYEAQ. V lost 4 bases, J lost 7 bases, and 7 bases stayed unmatched. The CDR3 loop reads CASSYSGGGNEQFF. CDR3 nucleotides: TGTGCCAGCAGCTATTCGGGGGGTGGGAATGAGCAGTTCTTC. Drawing the rest from reference TRBV7-6 and TRBJ2-1, the complete variable domain is GAGVSQSPRYKVTKRGQDVALRCDPISGHVSLYWYRQALGQGPEFLTYFNYEAQQDKSGLPNDRFSAERPEGSISTLTIQRTEQRDSAMYRCASSYSGGGNEQFFGPGTRLTVL.

This clonotype was seen only a few times. The chain couples TRBV7-9 to TRBJ1-2, with D possibly matching TRBD1 (5 bases). Germline V gene sequence: CDR1 SEHNR, CDR2 FQNEAQ (reference sequence). Trimming took off 1 base at V and 6 bases at J, with 9 bases between the two ends. The CDR3 runs 13 residues. In DNA, the CDR3 is TGTGCCAGCAGCTTAGGTCCAGGGCATGGCTACACCTTC. This sequence encodes CASSLGPGHGYTF.

The gene calls are TRBV19 and TRBJ2-7, with TRBD1 as a possible D gene (6 bases). V was cut by 5 bases and J by 5 bases, with 22 bases left in between. The CDR3 spans 16 residues. Germline loops: CDR1 LNHDA, CDR2 SQIVND (reference sequence). CDR3 DNA sequence: TGTGCCAGTAGTCTCCACGCAGGGCAGGGGCTCAACGAGCAGTACTTC. Encoded protein: CASSLHAGQGLNEQYF.

This clonotype was counted at least ten times. V usage is TRBV13 and J usage is TRBJ1-1, with 7 bases matching TRBD1. CDR3 length: 14 residues. V was pared by 4 bases and J by 4 bases, with 6 bases of the junction left unmatched. Germline V gene data show CDR1 as PRHDT and CDR2 as FYEKMQ (reference sequence). CDR3 residues: CASSSDRAGTEAFF. The CDR3 coding sequence is TGTGCCAGCAGCTCCGACAGGGCCGGCACTGAAGCTTTCTTT.